The next 14 T cell receptor beta chains were all read from a single sample in a study of beta chain features in type 1 diabetes. Study results and caveats: Type 1 diabetes patients showed a moderate but significant shortening of TCRB CDR3s in all four CD4+ subsets.

Their recognized antigens are unknown. Reverse transcribing all isolated RNA meant expressed TCRB transcripts were sequenced. Assay: immunoSEQ multiplex PCR; the TCRdb copy retains only in-frame clones and omits some. The sample yields hundreds of thousands of clones, under 13% seen once. The source material was naive CD4+ T cells from blood. The receptors were gathered from a man aged 25 to 40 with type 1 diabetes.

This clone has more than one count but fewer than ten. This chain connects TRBV11-3 to TRBJ2-2, with D unclear. V lost 3 bases and J lost 5, with 10 bases in between. Per germline, CDR1 SGHNT and CDR2 YENEEA. This CDR3 is 14 amino acids long. The CDR3, as DNA: TGTGCCAGCAGCTTGGGTTGGGCTACCGGGGAGCTGTTTTTT. It encodes CASSLGWATGELFF.

Only a few counts were recorded for this clone. DNA for the CDR3: TGTGCCAGCAGTACCCGGGGTCCTAACACAGATACGCAGTATTTT. This sequence encodes CASSTRGPNTDTQYF. The chain recombines TRBV6-7 with TRBJ2-3; weak D call: TRBD2 (5 bases). TRBV6-7 is identified as an open reading frame with a role that is uncertain. V lost 5 bases and J 2 bases, leaving 14 bases between the germline ends. The CDR3 spans 15 residues.

V and J are TRBV9 and TRBJ2-3; TRBD2 matches 10 bases. The CDR3 loop spans 16 amino acids. The V gene's germline CDR1 is SGDLS and CDR2 YYNGEE. The junction had 6 bases not matched to a gene; V was cut back by 1 base and J by 4 bases. In DNA form, the CDR3 reads TGTGCCAGCAGCGTACAAGCGGGGGGGCCGGCAGATACGCAGTATTTT. Protein sequence: CASSVQAGGPADTQYF.

In its sample, this clone was seen a few times. The rearrangement links TRBV7-2 to TRBJ2-5; maybe TRBD1 (6 bases). The CDR3 has 15 residues. V was pared by 7 bases and J by 2 bases, with 17 bases between. The germline CDR1 and CDR2 sequences are SGHTA and FQGNSA. For the CDR3, the DNA is TGTGCCAGCACCCTTCGGGGACACGCACAAGAGACCCAGTACTTC. As protein: CASTLRGHAQETQYF.

J is TRBJ2-3 and V is TRBV29-1, with 8 nucleotides matching TRBD2. Germline CDR1 and CDR2: SQVTM and ANQGSEA. The CDR3 has 14 amino acids. V shed 7 bases, J shed 2 bases, and the junction held 8 bases outside the gene matches. CDR3 sequence: CSAQAGAFTDTQYF. CDR3 coding DNA: TGCAGCGCCCAAGCGGGGGCCTTCACAGATACGCAGTATTTT.

This clone occurred a few times. Other DNA sequences in this sample translate to the same CDR3. The rearrangement joins TRBV2 to TRBJ2-3, with no clear D. Germline V gene lookup returns CDR1 SNHLY and CDR2 FYNNEI. The CDR3 extends over 12 amino acids. V was pared by 5 bases and J by 0 bases, with 3 bases between. CDR3 protein: CASSYSTDTQYF. In nucleotides, the CDR3 is TGTGCCAGCAGTTATAGCACAGATACGCAGTATTTT.

This clone came up a few times. The V gene is TRBV6-6, the J gene TRBJ2-7; D remains unclear. Trimming left V 0 bases short and J 9 bases short, with 9 bases between. CDR1 and CDR2 (germline): MNHNY, SVGAGI (reference sequence). The CDR3 covers 12 residues. CDR3 in amino acids: CASSYSREMQYF. In DNA, the CDR3 is TGTGCCAGCAGTTACTCGAGAGAAATGCAGTACTTC.

This sequence joins TRBV2 and TRBJ1-2; D gene ambiguous. Trimming left V 4 bases short and J 3 bases short, with 6 bases between. Germline V gives CDR1 SNHLY, CDR2 FYNNEI. This CDR3 has 12 amino acids. As DNA, the CDR3 is TGTGCCAGCAGTGGTAGCGACTATGGCTACACCTTC. Protein sequence: CASSGSDYGYTF.

This clone was picked up a small number of times. The CDR3 DNA reads as TGTGCCACCAGCAGAGATCTCAGCTCTGGAAACACCATATATTTT. It specifies CATSRDLSSGNTIYF. This chain connects TRBV15 to TRBJ1-3; D ambiguous. Trimming left V 0 bases short and J 0 bases short, with 6 bases between. The CDR3 runs 15 residues. Germline V gene lookup returns CDR1 LNHNV and CDR2 YYDKDF (reference sequence).

This clone was seen more than once but under ten times. The chain uses TRBV5-4 and TRBJ2-5; 7 bases are shared with TRBD2. Germline assignment: CDR1 SGHNT and CDR2 YYREEE (reference sequence). The CDR3 spans 15 residues. V was pared by 3 bases and J by 2 bases, with 7 bases of the junction left unmatched. The CDR3 DNA reads TGTGCCAGCAGCTCCGGGGAGCGGGGACAAGAGACCCAGTACTTC. Its protein product is CASSSGERGQETQYF.

This clone came up a few times. The sample has other DNA sequences that encode this CDR3 too. The rearrangement links TRBV5-6 to TRBJ1-5; D remains ambiguous. The CDR3 is made up of 12 amino acids. The germline V and J ends were trimmed by 4 bases and 5 bases, with 7 bases remaining between them. The V gene's germline CDR1 is SGHDT and CDR2 YYEEEE. CDR3 loop: CASSRQDQPQHF. The CDR3 DNA reads as TGTGCCAGCAGCCGTCAGGATCAGCCCCAGCATTTT.

The chain links TRBV18 to TRBJ1-2; TRBD1 is a possible D gene (5 bases). Germline V gene data show CDR1 as KGHSH and CDR2 as LQKENI. Trimming left V 3 bases short and J 2 bases short, with 10 bases between. This CDR3 comprises 14 residues. CDR3 sequence: CASSPRVHNYGYTF. For the CDR3, the DNA is TGTGCCAGCTCACCCAGGGTACACAACTATGGCTACACCTTC.

This clone was detected a few times. V and J are TRBV25-1 and TRBJ2-2; 8 nucleotides align to TRBD1. V trimming: 7 bases; J trimming: 6 bases; junction bases outside the gene matches: 7. CDR1 MGHDK and CDR2 SYGVNS come from the germline V gene. This CDR3 has 14 amino acids. For the CDR3, the DNA is TGTGCCAGCATCGCAGGGGGCGACGCCGGGGAGCTGTTTTTT. Residues: CASIAGGDAGELFF. Variable domain in full (rest from reference TRBV25-1 and TRBJ2-2): EADIYQTPRYLVIGTGKKITLECSQTMGHDKMYWYQQDPGMELHLIHYSYGVNSTEKGDLSSESTVSRIRTEHFPLTLESARPSHTSQYLCASIAGGDAGELFFGEGSRLTVL.

This chain joins TRBV19 and TRBJ2-7; D call uncertain. Germline loops: CDR1 LNHDA, CDR2 SQIVND (reference sequence). The CDR3 loop spans 13 amino acids. Trimming cost V 2 bases and J 12 bases, with 17 bases left between them. This chain's CDR3 is CASSIMVRFGGYF. Here the CDR3 DNA reads TGTGCCAGTAGTATAATGGTCAGGTTCGGTGGGTACTTC.